This T cell receptor beta chain came from a study of CD8 T cells in Susac syndrome. Reverse transcription of roughly 0.45 to 1 ug RNA used random hexamers. MiXCR, applied by TCRdb to the immunoSEQ multiplex PCR reads, yields one record per CDR3 protein. This table holds approximately 220,000 distinct CDR3 sequences, 92% found once. Trimming removed 6 bases from V and 0 bases from J, with 18 bases in between. The CDR3 spans 16 residues. Germline-derived CDR1 and CDR2 are MNHNS and SASEGT. The receptor's source is a human donor with multiple sclerosis. The material sequenced was CD8+ T cells from PBMCs. The chain recombines TRBV6-1 with TRBJ2-7, with a weak D call TRBD2 (7 bases). For the CDR3, the DNA is TGTGCCAGCAGCCTAGCGGCGGGGGACATCTCCTACGAGCAGTACTTC. This codes for CASSLAAGDISYEQYF.